This T cell receptor beta chain was retrieved from a study of T cell responses to AZD1222 COVID-19 vaccine. The V gene's germline CDR1 is LNHDA and CDR2 SQIVND (reference sequence). The V segment lost 6 bases and the J segment 2 bases; nucleotides outside the gene matches: 10. The CDR3 covers 15 residues. This clone was recorded only once. No antigen is known for it. The protocol was immunoSEQ multiplex PCR, while the TCRdb copy is restricted to in-frame clones and leaves out a portion. The table includes some 140,000 clones, about 90% detected once. Findings of the study overall: Only six or seven AZD1222 recipients tested seropositive at baseline. CD4 TCRs associated with vaccination spanned spike, dominating at 160-218 and 743-854. The donor cohort was predominantly white British with a female majority, and clonal diversity may have been underestimated.

This material consisted of peripheral blood, taken on day 0 of MenACWY control vaccination. The receptor was derived from an adult in good health. The chain employs TRBV19 and TRBJ2-7; 7 bases agree with TRBD1. The CDR3 loop is CASSPVLGGPYEQYV. The CDR3 bases are TGTGCCAGTAGCCCCGTTTTAGGGGGCCCCTACGAGCAGTACGTC.